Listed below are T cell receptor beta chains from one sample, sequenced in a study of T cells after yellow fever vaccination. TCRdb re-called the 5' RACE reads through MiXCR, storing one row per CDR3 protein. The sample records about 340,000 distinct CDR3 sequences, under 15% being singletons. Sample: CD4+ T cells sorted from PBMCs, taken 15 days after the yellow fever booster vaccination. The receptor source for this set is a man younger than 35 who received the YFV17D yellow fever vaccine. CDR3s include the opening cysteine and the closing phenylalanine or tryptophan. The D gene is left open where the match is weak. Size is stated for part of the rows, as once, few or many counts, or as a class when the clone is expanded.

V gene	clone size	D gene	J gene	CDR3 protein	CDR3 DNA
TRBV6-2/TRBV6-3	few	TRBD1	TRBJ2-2	CASSHWTLDRGPNGELFF	TGTGCCAGCAGTCATTGGACCTTAGACAGGGGCCCGAACGGGGAGCTGTTTTTT
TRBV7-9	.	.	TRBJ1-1	CASSSGVREAFF	TGTGCCAGCAGCTCCGGGGTCAGAGAAGCTTTCTTT
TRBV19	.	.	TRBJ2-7	CASSTSSASYEQYF	TGTGCCAGTAGTACCAGTTCCGCTTCCTACGAGCAGTACTTC
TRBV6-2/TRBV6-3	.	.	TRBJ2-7	CASLQDRPYEQYF	TGTGCCAGCCTCCAGGACAGACCCTACGAGCAGTACTTC
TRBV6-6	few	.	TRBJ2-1	CASSYPNEGKDEQFF	TGTGCCAGCAGTTACCCAAATGAAGGGAAGGATGAGCAGTTCTTC
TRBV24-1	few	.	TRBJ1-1	CATSVWGDTEAFF	TGTGCCACCAGTGTGTGGGGGGACACTGAAGCTTTCTTT
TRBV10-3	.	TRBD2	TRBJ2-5	CASDGTSGGRGTQYF	TGTGCCAGCGACGGGACTAGCGGGGGCCGGGGGACCCAGTACTTC
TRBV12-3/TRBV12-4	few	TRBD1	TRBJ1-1	CASNNRGVTEAFF	TGTGCCAGCAACAACAGGGGGGTCACTGAAGCTTTCTTT
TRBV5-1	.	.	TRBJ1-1	CASSLYPGFGTEAFF	TGCGCCAGCAGCTTGTACCCGGGGTTTGGCACTGAAGCTTTCTTT
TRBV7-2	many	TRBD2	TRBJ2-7	CASSQLAGSYEQYF	TGTGCCAGCAGCCAACTAGCGGGCTCCTACGAGCAGTACTTC
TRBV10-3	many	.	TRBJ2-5	CAISDARAAGGETQYF	TGTGCCATCAGTGATGCCAGGGCGGCAGGTGGAGAGACCCAGTACTTC
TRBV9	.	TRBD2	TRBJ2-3	CASSVVGRGGYGTQYF	TGTGCCAGCAGCGTAGTCGGGCGGGGGGGCTACGGTACGCAGTATTTT
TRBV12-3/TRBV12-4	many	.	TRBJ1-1	CASSFQVEGTEAFF	TGTGCCAGCAGTTTCCAGGTCGAGGGAACTGAAGCTTTCTTT
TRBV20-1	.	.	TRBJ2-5	CSARDTGAVPETQYF	TGCAGTGCTAGAGATACCGGGGCGGTTCCGGAGACCCAGTACTTC
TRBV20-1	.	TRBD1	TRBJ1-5	CSARDRRTGAGQPQHF	TGCAGTGCTAGAGATCGCCGGACAGGGGCTGGTCAGCCCCAGCATTTT